Reported below is one T cell receptor beta chain. Original methodology: Nucleated cell counts were estimated from reference gene primer amplification. The table came from immunoSEQ multiplex PCR; TCRdb's copy has only in-frame clones and leaves some out. The V and J calls and clone size come from that table; D and trimming were worked out from the DNA. The data contain about 100,000 clones, roughly nine tenths of them singletons. This CDR3 has 14 amino acids. Per germline, CDR1 GTSNPN and CDR2 SVGIG (reference sequence). V lost 0 bases, J lost 8 bases, and 1 base stayed unmatched. The data belong to a study of blood T cell repertoires in COVID-19. Background on the study: Samples of COVID-19 (acute and convalescent) were obtained from the United States, Italy and Spain. In each case, the material was cDNA or gDNA derived from T cells, B-cell-depleted T cells, or PBMCs.

The clonotype was recovered from a man aged 25 to 40 in a cohort sampled during active COVID-19. The rearrangement links TRBV30 to TRBJ1-4; 12 positions agree with TRBD1. The sequenced material came from peripheral blood. The CDR3 reads CAWSVGTGGEKLFF. DNA of the CDR3: TGTGCCTGGAGTGTCGGGACAGGGGGCGAAAAACTGTTTTTT.